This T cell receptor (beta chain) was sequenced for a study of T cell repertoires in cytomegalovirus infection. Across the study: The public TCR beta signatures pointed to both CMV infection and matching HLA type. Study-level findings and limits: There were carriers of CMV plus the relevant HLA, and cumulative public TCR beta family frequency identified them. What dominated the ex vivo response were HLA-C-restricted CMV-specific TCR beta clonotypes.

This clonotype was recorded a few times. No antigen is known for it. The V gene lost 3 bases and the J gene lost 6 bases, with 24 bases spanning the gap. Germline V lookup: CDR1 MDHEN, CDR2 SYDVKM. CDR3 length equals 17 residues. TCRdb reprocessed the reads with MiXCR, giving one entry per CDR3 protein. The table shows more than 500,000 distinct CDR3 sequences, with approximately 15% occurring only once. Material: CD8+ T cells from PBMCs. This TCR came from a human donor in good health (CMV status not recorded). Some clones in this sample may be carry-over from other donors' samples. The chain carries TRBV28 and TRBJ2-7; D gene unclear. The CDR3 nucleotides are TGTGCCAGCAGTTTGTCCCCTCCTGGATCTCACACTACCGAGCAGTACTTC. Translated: CASSLSPPGSHTTEQYF.